This passage covers 2 T cell receptor beta chains from one sample sequenced in a study of STAT3 mutations in large granular lymphocyte leukemia. Study results and caveats: In T-cell large granular lymphocyte leukemia, about half of patients showed multiple immunodominant subclonotypes.

Their specific antigens are unknown. Clones were read by immunoSEQ multiplex PCR, and TCRdb kept only the in-frame ones, dropping some. The sample gives approximately 42,000 clones, roughly 77% of which show up once; around 0.43% is in the top ten. The sample comprised PBMCs. The receptors were gathered from a human donor with T large granular lymphocyte leukemia. Some clones in this sample may be carry-over from other donors' samples.

The V and J genes are TRBV6-5 and TRBJ1-1; D is perhaps TRBD1 (6 bases). The CDR3 sequence is 14 residues long. Trimming left V 7 bases short and J 3 bases short, with 15 bases between. Germline values: CDR1 MNHEY, CDR2 SVGAGI. The CDR3 DNA reads as TGTGCCAGCACTTCAAGGGGGAGGGACACTGAAGCTTTCTTT. Translated, it gives CASTSRGRDTEAFF.

This clone was detected only once. V gene TRBV10-3 combines with J gene TRBJ2-5, with D possibly being TRBD1 (6 bases). V was shortened by 11 bases and J by 1 base, with 14 bases between the two germline ends. Looked up from germline, CDR1 is ENHRY and CDR2 is SYGVKD. The CDR3 is 13 residues long. In nucleotides, the CDR3 is TGTGCCGCAACCCCGGACAGCCAAGAGACCCAGTACTTC. The encoded protein is CAATPDSQETQYF.